This T cell receptor beta chain was observed in a study of tumour-infiltrating T cells in Burkitt lymphoma (dated by TCRdb to the early 2020s). Notes on the research overall: The Burkitt lymphoma cohort included around 80 patients and covered every epidemiological subtype of the disease. When TCR repertoire data were correlated with clinical outcome, productive clonality turned out to predict both overall and progression-free survival, independent of established prognosticators, age at diagnosis among them. Here is what the overall study found, with its caveats: Several public clonotypes shared across numerous Burkitt lymphoma patients were found, and shared tumour neoantigen selection absent from diffuse large B-cell lymphoma was thereby suggested.

The CDR3, from cysteine to phenylalanine, totals 16 residues. Only the CDR3 DNA stays, 48 bases, in frame from base 1. The germline V and J ends show losses of 4 bases and 3 bases respectively, and no gene match explains 10 bases of the junction. The germline V gene provides CDR1 SGHRS and CDR2 YFSETQ. This clone was counted a few times. It lacks a known antigen. Base qualities are not at hand, and no much larger clone is one base apart. The library was built by means of the immunoSEQ multiplex PCR assay. Imported from immuneACCESS, the table was reduced by TCRdb to in-frame sequences with V and J called. These copies leave out some clones; in studies compared against another copy, an unresolved V gene accounts for under half, and the cause of the remainder is not known. The sample includes around 46,000 clones, with around 31% observed a single time. Roughly 2.6% of the sample is in the top ten clones.

The sample taken for sequencing was tumor tissue. The V and J segments used are TRBV5-1 and TRBJ2-3, and 8 junction bases match TRBD2. The TCR sequence derives from a human donor with Burkitt lymphoma. The DNA sequence is given as TGCGCCAGCAGCCCGGGGGGGCCGAGTAGGACAGATACGCAGTATTTT. It translates as CASSPGGPSRTDTQYF.